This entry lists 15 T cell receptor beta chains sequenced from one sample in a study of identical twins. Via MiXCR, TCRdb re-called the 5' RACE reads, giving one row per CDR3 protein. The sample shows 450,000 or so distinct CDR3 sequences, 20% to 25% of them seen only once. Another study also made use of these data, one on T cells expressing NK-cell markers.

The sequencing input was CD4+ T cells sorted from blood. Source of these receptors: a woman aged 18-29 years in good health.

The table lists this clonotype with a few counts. The DNA for the CDR3 is TGTGCCAGCAGCCAAGAGTCCGGGGGGCCCGATACCAACACCGGGGAGCTGTTTTTT. This translates into CASSQESGGPDTNTGELFF. V gene TRBV4-2 combines with J gene TRBJ2-2; tentative D call: TRBD2 (7 bases). V was pared by 0 bases and J by 2 bases, with 19 bases between. CDR1 and CDR2 from the germline V gene are LGHNA and YNFKEQ. The CDR3 totals 19 residues.

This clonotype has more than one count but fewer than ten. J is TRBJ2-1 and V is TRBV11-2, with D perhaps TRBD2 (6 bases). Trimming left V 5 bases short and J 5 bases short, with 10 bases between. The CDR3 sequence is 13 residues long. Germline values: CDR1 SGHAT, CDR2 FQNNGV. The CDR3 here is CASSPLAHNEQFF. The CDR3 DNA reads TGTGCCAGCAGCCCACTAGCCCACAATGAGCAGTTCTTC.

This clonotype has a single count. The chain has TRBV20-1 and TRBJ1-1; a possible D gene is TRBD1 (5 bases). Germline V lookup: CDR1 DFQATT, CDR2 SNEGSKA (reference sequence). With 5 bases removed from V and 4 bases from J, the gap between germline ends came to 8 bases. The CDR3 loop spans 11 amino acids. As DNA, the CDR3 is TGCAGTGCTGATGGGGGCACTGAAGCTTTCTTT. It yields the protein CSADGGTEAFF.

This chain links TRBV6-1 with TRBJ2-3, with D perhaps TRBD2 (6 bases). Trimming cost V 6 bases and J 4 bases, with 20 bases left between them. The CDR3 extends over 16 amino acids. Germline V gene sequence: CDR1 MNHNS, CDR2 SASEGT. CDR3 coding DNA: TGTGCCAGCAGCCGCCAAACGGGGGAGGCAGCAGATACGCAGTATTTT. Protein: CASSRQTGEAADTQYF.

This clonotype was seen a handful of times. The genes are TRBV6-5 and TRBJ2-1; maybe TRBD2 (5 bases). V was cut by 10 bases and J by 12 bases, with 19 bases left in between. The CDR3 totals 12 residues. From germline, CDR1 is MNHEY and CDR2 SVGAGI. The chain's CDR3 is CATFPPGNRQFF. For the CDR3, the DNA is TGTGCCACTTTCCCCCCGGGGAATCGGCAGTTCTTC.

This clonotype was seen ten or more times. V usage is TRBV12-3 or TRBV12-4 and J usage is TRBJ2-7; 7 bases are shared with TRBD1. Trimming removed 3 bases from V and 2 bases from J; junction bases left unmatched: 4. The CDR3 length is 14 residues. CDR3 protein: CASSFRQGAYEQYF. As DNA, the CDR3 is TGTGCCAGCAGTTTTAGGCAGGGGGCCTACGAGCAGTACTTC.

CDR3 in DNA: TGCAGTGCCCCCCGGGGGACAGGGTTTCTCGAGCAGTACTTC. It specifies CSAPRGTGFLEQYF. The chain couples TRBV20-1 to TRBJ2-7; TRBD1 agrees at 9 bases. V was clipped by 6 bases and J by 6 bases; unmatched bases: 12. This CDR3 region has 14 residues. Germline V CDR1 and CDR2: DFQATT, SNEGSKA (reference sequence).

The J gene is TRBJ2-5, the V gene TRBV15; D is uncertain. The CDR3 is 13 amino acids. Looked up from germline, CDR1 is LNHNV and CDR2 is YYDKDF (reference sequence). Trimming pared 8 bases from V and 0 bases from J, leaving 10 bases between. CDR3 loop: CATRVAYQETQYF. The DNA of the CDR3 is TGTGCCACCCGGGTGGCGTACCAAGAGACCCAGTACTTC.

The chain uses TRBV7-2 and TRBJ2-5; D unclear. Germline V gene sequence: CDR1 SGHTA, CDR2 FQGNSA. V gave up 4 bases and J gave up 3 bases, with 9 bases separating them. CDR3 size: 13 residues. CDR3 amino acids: CASSSWTEETQYF. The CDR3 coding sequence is TGTGCCAGCAGCTCTTGGACGGAAGAGACCCAGTACTTC.

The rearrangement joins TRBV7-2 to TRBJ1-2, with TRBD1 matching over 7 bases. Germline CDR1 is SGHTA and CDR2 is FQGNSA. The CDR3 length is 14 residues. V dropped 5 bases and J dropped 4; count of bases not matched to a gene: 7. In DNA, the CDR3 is TGTGCCAGCAGCCCCGACAGGGCTCTCTATGGCTACACCTTC. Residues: CASSPDRALYGYTF.

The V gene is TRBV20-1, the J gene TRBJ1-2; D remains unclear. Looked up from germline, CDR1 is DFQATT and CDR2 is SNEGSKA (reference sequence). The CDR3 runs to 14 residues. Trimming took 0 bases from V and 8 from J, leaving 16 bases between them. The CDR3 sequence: CSARDPGSLRGYTF. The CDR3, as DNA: TGCAGTGCTAGAGATCCAGGATCCCTTCGGGGCTACACCTTC.

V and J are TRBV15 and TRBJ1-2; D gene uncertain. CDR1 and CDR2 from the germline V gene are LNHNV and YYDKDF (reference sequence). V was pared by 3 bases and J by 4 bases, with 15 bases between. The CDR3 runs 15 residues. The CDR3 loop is CATSSGGEGAYGYTF. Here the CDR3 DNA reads TGTGCCACCAGCAGTGGTGGAGAAGGAGCCTATGGCTACACCTTC. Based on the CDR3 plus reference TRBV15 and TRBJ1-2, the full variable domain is DAMVIQNPRYQVTQFGKPVTLSCSQTLNHNVMYWYQQKSSQAPKLLFHYYDKDFNNEADTPDNFQSRRPNTSFCFLDIRSPGLGDTAMYLCATSSGGEGAYGYTFGSGTRLTVV.

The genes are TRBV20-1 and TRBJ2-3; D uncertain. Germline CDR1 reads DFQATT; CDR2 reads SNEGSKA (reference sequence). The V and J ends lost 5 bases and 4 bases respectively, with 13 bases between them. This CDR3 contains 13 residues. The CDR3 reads CSAEPFGADTQYF. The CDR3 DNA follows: TGCAGTGCTGAGCCGTTCGGTGCAGATACGCAGTATTTT.

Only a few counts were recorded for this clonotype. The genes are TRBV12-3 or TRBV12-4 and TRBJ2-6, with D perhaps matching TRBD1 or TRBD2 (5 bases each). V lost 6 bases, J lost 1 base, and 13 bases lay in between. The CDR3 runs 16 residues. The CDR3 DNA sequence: TGTGCCAGCAGGCCGGGACCGATGTCTGGGGCCAACGTCCTGACTTTC. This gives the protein CASRPGPMSGANVLTF.

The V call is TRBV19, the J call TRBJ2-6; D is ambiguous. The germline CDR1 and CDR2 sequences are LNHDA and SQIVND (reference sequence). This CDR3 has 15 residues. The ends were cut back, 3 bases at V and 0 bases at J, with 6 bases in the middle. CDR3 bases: TGTGCCAGTAGTATTACTTACTCTGGGGCCAACGTCCTGACTTTC. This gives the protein CASSITYSGANVLTF.